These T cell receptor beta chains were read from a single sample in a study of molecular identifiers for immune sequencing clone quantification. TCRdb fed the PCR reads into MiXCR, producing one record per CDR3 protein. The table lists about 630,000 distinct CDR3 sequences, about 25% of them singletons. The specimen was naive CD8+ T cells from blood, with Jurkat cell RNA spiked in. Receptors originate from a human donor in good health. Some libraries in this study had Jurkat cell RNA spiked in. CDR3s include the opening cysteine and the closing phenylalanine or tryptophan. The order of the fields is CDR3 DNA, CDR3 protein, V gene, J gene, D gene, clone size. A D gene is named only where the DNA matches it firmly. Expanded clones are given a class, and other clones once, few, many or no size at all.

DNA: TGTGCCAGCAGCTTACGCGGGGCGCCTGGGGAGCTGTTTTTT
CDR3: CASSLRGAPGELFF
V: TRBV13
J: TRBJ2-2
D: NA
size: few

DNA: TGCGCCAGCAGCGCTGGACAGGGGGACGAGCAGTACTTC
CDR3: CASSAGQGDEQYF
V: TRBV5-1
J: TRBJ2-7
D: TRBD1
size: many

DNA: TGTGCCAGCAGGGGGACAGGATCTAGCAATCAGCCCCAGCATTTT
CDR3: CASRGTGSSNQPQHF
V: TRBV27
J: TRBJ1-5
D: TRBD1
size: many

DNA: TGTGCCAGCAGCTTGGCCTTTGGACAGGGGTACGAGCAGTACTTC
CDR3: CASSLAFGQGYEQYF
V: TRBV5-4
J: TRBJ2-7
D: TRBD1
size: many

DNA: TGTGCCAGCAGTCGGACAGGCGGAGAGACCCAGTACTTC
CDR3: CASSRTGGETQYF
V: TRBV5-5
J: TRBJ2-5
D: TRBD1
size: many

DNA: TGCAGCGTTGCCACACCTAAGCAACTAGCAGATACGCAGTATTTT
CDR3: CSVATPKQLADTQYF
V: TRBV29-1
J: TRBJ2-3
D: NA
size: many

DNA: TGTGCCAGCAGCAAAGATAGAGGGAAGGGCATGAACACTGAAACTTTCTTT
CDR3: CASSKDRGKGMNTETFF
V: TRBV21-1
J: TRBJ1-1
D: NA
size: NA

DNA: TGTGCCTGGAGGTTGGGGGGCCGCGCTGAAGCTTTCTTT
CDR3: CAWRLGGRAEAFF
V: TRBV30
J: TRBJ1-1
D: NA
size: NA

DNA: TGTGCCAGCAGCTTTGTTACTGGCAGGGACCCTGAAGCTTTCTTT
CDR3: CASSFVTGRDPEAFF
V: TRBV5-5
J: TRBJ1-1
D: NA
size: few

DNA: TGTGCCAGCAGGCCCGGGACAGAAAGAGAGACCCAGTACTTC
CDR3: CASRPGTERETQYF
V: TRBV12-3/TRBV12-4
J: TRBJ2-5
D: TRBD1
size: many

DNA: TGCAGTGCTGTCTGGCCTAGCGGACTGGCCTACGAGCAGTACTTC
CDR3: CSAVWPSGLAYEQYF
V: TRBV20-1
J: TRBJ2-7
D: TRBD2
size: many

DNA: TGTGCCAGCAGCCTCTCCCGGGGGGGGAACACTGAAGCTTTCTTT
CDR3: CASSLSRGGNTEAFF
V: TRBV7-8
J: TRBJ1-1
D: NA
size: NA

DNA: TGTGCCAGCAGCCTAGACAGGGTTGCTTCCCTGGGAGCTTATGGCTACACCTTC
CDR3: CASSLDRVASLGAYGYTF
V: TRBV6-6
J: TRBJ1-2
D: TRBD1
size: NA

DNA: TGTGCCAGCAGAACGTCCTCAAGAGGGACTGAAGCTTTCTTT
CDR3: CASRTSSRGTEAFF
V: TRBV27
J: TRBJ1-1
D: NA
size: NA

DNA: TGTGCCAGCAGTTCTAATGGTGAGATCTATGGCTACACCTTC
CDR3: CASSSNGEIYGYTF
V: TRBV6-5
J: TRBJ1-2
D: NA
size: NA

DNA: TGTGCCAGCAGTTTAGGGCTAGCGGGAGGGGGGACTCAAGATACGCAGTATTTT
CDR3: CASSLGLAGGGTQDTQYF
V: TRBV27
J: TRBJ2-3
D: TRBD2
size: NA

DNA: TGTGCCAGCAGCGCCCGACCTAGCGGGCCACCCGAGAGAAACATTCAGTACTTC
CDR3: CASSARPSGPPERNIQYF
V: TRBV4-2
J: TRBJ2-4
D: TRBD2
size: many

DNA: TGTGCCAGCAGCTCCGGGACAGGGGGCCCTGGTACCAAAAACATTCAGTACTTC
CDR3: CASSSGTGGPGTKNIQYF
V: TRBV7-2
J: TRBJ2-4
D: TRBD1
size: many

DNA: TGTGCCAGCAGTTTCCGGCAGGCCCACGGGCAGTACTTC
CDR3: CASSFRQAHGQYF
V: TRBV28
J: TRBJ2-7
D: NA
size: NA

DNA: TGTGCCAGCAGCTCCCCGGACATGGGAGGAACAGATACGCAGTATTTT
CDR3: CASSSPDMGGTDTQYF
V: TRBV11-2
J: TRBJ2-3
D: NA
size: many

DNA: TGTGCCAGCAGTTACCTCGTGACTAGCGGCACCGGGGAGCTGTTTTTT
CDR3: CASSYLVTSGTGELFF
V: TRBV6-6
J: TRBJ2-2
D: TRBD2
size: many

DNA: TGTGCCAGCAGTAATCCGGGACAGCGATATGGAAAACTGTTTTTT
CDR3: CASSNPGQRYGKLFF
V: TRBV12-3/TRBV12-4
J: TRBJ1-4
D: TRBD1
size: NA

DNA: TGCAGTGCTAGAGTCCCAACAGGGGGGCTCGCAGATACGCAGTATTTT
CDR3: CSARVPTGGLADTQYF
V: TRBV20-1
J: TRBJ2-3
D: TRBD1
size: few

DNA: TGCAGCAATCAAATGGAGGGCGGCACTTACGAGCAGTACTTC
CDR3: CSNQMEGGTYEQYF
V: TRBV20-1
J: TRBJ2-7
D: NA
size: few

DNA: TGTGCCAGCAGCCCTGCGCAGGGGCGGGCGCCCTATGAAGCTTTCTTT
CDR3: CASSPAQGRAPYEAFF
V: TRBV14
J: TRBJ1-1
D: NA
size: many

DNA: TGTGCCAGCAGCCGGTGGCAGGATCATGGCTACACCTTC
CDR3: CASSRWQDHGYTF
V: TRBV7-2
J: TRBJ1-2
D: NA
size: few

DNA: TGTACCAGCAGCCACCTTGAGGGTAGGAGGAACACTGAAGCTTTCTTT
CDR3: CTSSHLEGRRNTEAFF
V: TRBV3-1
J: TRBJ1-1
D: NA
size: NA

DNA: TGTGCCAGCAGCTTGGAGAGCGGGGGTGCAACCTACAATGAGCAGTTCTTC
CDR3: CASSLESGGATYNEQFF
V: TRBV5-6
J: TRBJ2-1
D: TRBD2
size: few

DNA: TGTGCCTCGAGTCAGGCTTCGACCGGCCCCTACGAGCAGTACTTC
CDR3: CASSQASTGPYEQYF
V: TRBV27
J: TRBJ2-7
D: NA
size: few

DNA: TGTGCCAGCAGCCTCGAGGACAGGGAAGCGGGGGAGCAGTACTTC
CDR3: CASSLEDREAGEQYF
V: TRBV7-9
J: TRBJ2-7
D: NA
size: NA

DNA: TGCAGCGTTGATCCCCCGGGGGGCAGGGACGATGAGCAGTTCTTC
CDR3: CSVDPPGGRDDEQFF
V: TRBV29-1
J: TRBJ2-1
D: NA
size: few

DNA: TGTGCCAGCAGTTACTCGTCAGGGAACTATGGCTACACCTTC
CDR3: CASSYSSGNYGYTF
V: TRBV6-5
J: TRBJ1-2
D: NA
size: many

DNA: TGCGCCAGCAGCTTGGGTCCCAGAACCCAAGAGACCCAGTACTTC
CDR3: CASSLGPRTQETQYF
V: TRBV5-1
J: TRBJ2-5
D: NA
size: NA

DNA: TGCAGCGTTGAATTCCAGGGAACAGCTGACGGCTACACCTTC
CDR3: CSVEFQGTADGYTF
V: TRBV29-1
J: TRBJ1-2
D: NA
size: many

DNA: TGTGCCAGTAGTTACGGGGGGGCGGAGACGCAGTATTTT
CDR3: CASSYGGAETQYF
V: TRBV19
J: TRBJ2-3
D: TRBD2
size: few

DNA: TGCGCCAGCAGCCACGGGACTAGCGGGATCCCCTACGAGCAGTACTTC
CDR3: CASSHGTSGIPYEQYF
V: TRBV4-3
J: TRBJ2-7
D: TRBD2
size: NA

DNA: TGTGCCAGCAGTGACTATAACGAGCAGTACTTC
CDR3: CASSDYNEQYF
V: TRBV7-9
J: TRBJ2-7
D: NA
size: few

DNA: TGTGCCAGCAGCCCGATACTAGCGGGGGGGCCCCATGAGCAGTTCTTC
CDR3: CASSPILAGGPHEQFF
V: TRBV7-9
J: TRBJ2-1
D: TRBD2
size: few

DNA: TGCGCCAGCAGCCAAGCTAGGGGCCTAGGGATCTTAAAAGCTTTCTTT
CDR3: CASSQARGLGILKAFF
V: TRBV4-3
J: TRBJ1-1
D: NA
size: many

DNA: TGTGCCATCGGGGTCGGGAGGCCTTCCTACAATGAGCAGTTCTTC
CDR3: CAIGVGRPSYNEQFF
V: TRBV10-3
J: TRBJ2-1
D: TRBD2
size: NA

DNA: TGTGCCAGCAGCCAAGATCGGGGGGACAGGGACTACAATCAGCCCCAGCATTTT
CDR3: CASSQDRGDRDYNQPQHF
V: TRBV3-2
J: TRBJ1-5
D: NA
size: NA

DNA: TGCGCCAGCAGCTCGGCATACGGGACAGCAGCCTACGAGCAGTACTTC
CDR3: CASSSAYGTAAYEQYF
V: TRBV5-1
J: TRBJ2-7
D: TRBD1
size: many

DNA: TGTGCCAGCAGTTTCTACCAGGGGTCAACCTACGAGCAGTACTTC
CDR3: CASSFYQGSTYEQYF
V: TRBV6-1
J: TRBJ2-7
D: NA
size: many

DNA: TGTGCCAGCAGTCCAGGGGACAGGGCGAAATTAACCGGGGAGCTGTTTTTT
CDR3: CASSPGDRAKLTGELFF
V: TRBV27
J: TRBJ2-2
D: TRBD1
size: few

DNA: TGCAGTGCACGCTTGGGACAGTTTAATGAAAAACTGTTTTTT
CDR3: CSARLGQFNEKLFF
V: TRBV20-1
J: TRBJ1-4
D: TRBD1
size: few